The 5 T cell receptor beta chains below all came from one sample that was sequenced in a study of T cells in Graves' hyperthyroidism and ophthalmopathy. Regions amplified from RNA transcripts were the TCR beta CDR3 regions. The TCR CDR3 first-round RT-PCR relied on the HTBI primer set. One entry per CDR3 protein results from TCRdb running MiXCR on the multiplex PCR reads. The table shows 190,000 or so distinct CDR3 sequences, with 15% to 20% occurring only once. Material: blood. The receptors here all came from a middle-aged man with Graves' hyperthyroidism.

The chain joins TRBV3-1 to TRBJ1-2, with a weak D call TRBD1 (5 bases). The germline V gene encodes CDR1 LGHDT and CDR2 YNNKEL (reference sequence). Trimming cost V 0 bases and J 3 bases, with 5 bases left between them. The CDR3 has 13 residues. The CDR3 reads CASSQETDYGYTF. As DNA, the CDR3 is TGTGCCAGCAGCCAAGAGACAGACTATGGCTACACCTTC.

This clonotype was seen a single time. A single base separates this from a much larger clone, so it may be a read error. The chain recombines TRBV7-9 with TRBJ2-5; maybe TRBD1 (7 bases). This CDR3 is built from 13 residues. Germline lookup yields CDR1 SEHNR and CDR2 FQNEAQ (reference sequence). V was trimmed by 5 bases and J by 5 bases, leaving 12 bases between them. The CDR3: CASSPGGMETQYF. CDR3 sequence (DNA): TGTGCCAGCAGCCCAGGGGGGATGGAGACCCAGTACTTC.

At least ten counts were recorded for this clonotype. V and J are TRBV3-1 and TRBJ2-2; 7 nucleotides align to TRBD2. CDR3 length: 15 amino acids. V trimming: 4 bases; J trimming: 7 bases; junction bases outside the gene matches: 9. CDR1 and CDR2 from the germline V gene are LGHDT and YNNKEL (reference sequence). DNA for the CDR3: TGTGCCAGCAGCCGCTGGACTAGAGTGGTCGGGGAGCTGTTTTTT. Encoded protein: CASSRWTRVVGELFF.

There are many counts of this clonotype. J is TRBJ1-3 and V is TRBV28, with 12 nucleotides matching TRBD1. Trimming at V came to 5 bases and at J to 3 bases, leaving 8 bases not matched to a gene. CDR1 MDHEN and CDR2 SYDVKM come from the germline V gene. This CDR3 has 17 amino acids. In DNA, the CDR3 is TGTGCCAGCAGTGCGGGACAGGGGGCGCGAGATGGAAACACCATATATTTT. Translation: CASSAGQGARDGNTIYF.

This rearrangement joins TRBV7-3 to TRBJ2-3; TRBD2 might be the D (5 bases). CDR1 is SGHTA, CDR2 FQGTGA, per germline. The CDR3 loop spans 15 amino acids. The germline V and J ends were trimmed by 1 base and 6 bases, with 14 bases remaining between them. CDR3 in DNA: TGTGCCAGCAGCTTAAGCTCTGGGGTAGCGGATACGCAGTATTTT. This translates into CASSLSSGVADTQYF.